These T cell receptor beta chains were read from a single sample in a study of blood T cell repertoires in COVID-19. TCRdb's copy holds only in-frame clones and misses some; the assay was immunoSEQ multiplex PCR. The sample gives 470,000 or so clones, roughly 89% of which show up once; 4% to 4.5% is in the top ten. What was sequenced was peripheral blood. These receptors were collected from a woman in her twenties or thirties with acute or convalescent COVID-19. Both conserved end residues are part of each CDR3. Each record gives: D gene, V gene, clone size, J gene, CDR3 DNA, CDR3 protein. The D gene is left open where the match is weak. Size is omitted from some rows. Given values are once, few, many or a class for expanded clones.

D gene: TRBD1; V gene: TRBV28; clone size: NA; J gene: TRBJ1-6; CDR3 DNA: TGTGCCAGCAGTATCCACGGGACAGGCCGCTCACCCCTCCACTTT; CDR3 protein: CASSIHGTGRSPLHF
D gene: NA; V gene: TRBV5-1; clone size: NA; J gene: TRBJ1-6; CDR3 DNA: TGCGCCAGCAGCTTGGGACAGATTAGCTCCTATAATTCACCCCTCCACTTT; CDR3 protein: CASSLGQISSYNSPLHF
D gene: NA; V gene: TRBV2; clone size: NA; J gene: TRBJ2-5; CDR3 DNA: TGTGCCAGCAGTGCCCCCAAAGAGACCCAGTACTTC; CDR3 protein: CASSAPKETQYF
D gene: TRBD1; V gene: TRBV18; clone size: NA; J gene: TRBJ2-7; CDR3 DNA: TGTGCCAGCTCACCCCCGGGACAGGGGCTCGAGCAGTACTTC; CDR3 protein: CASSPPGQGLEQYF
D gene: TRBD1; V gene: TRBV7-8; clone size: NA; J gene: TRBJ2-3; CDR3 DNA: TGTGCCAGCAGCTGGGGGACAGGGCCAGATACGCAGTATTTT; CDR3 protein: CASSWGTGPDTQYF
D gene: NA; V gene: TRBV14; clone size: NA; J gene: TRBJ2-7; CDR3 DNA: TGTGCCAGCAGCCAGGGACTGCTTACCTACGAGCAGTACTTC; CDR3 protein: CASSQGLLTYEQYF
D gene: TRBD1; V gene: TRBV4-1; clone size: NA; J gene: TRBJ1-6; CDR3 DNA: TGCGCCAGCAGCCACCCGGGACAGGGGGAAGCAAATTCACCCCTCCACTTT; CDR3 protein: CASSHPGQGEANSPLHF
D gene: TRBD2; V gene: TRBV5-6; clone size: NA; J gene: TRBJ2-7; CDR3 DNA: TGTGCCAGCAGCGGCGACGGTAGCGGGGGGTCCTACGAGCAGTACTTC; CDR3 protein: CASSGDGSGGSYEQYF
D gene: NA; V gene: TRBV28; clone size: NA; J gene: TRBJ2-5; CDR3 DNA: TGTGCCAGCAGTTTAAGAGGAGGGAAAGAGACCCAGTACTTC; CDR3 protein: CASSLRGGKETQYF
D gene: NA; V gene: TRBV6-5; clone size: NA; J gene: TRBJ1-2; CDR3 DNA: TGTGCCAGTTCCAGGGAACAGGGAATTTTTGGCTACACCTTC; CDR3 protein: CASSREQGIFGYTF
D gene: NA; V gene: TRBV24-1; clone size: NA; J gene: TRBJ2-7; CDR3 DNA: TGTGCCACCAGTGACCCTAACCGTTACGAGCAGTACTTC; CDR3 protein: CATSDPNRYEQYF
D gene: NA; V gene: TRBV7-8; clone size: many; J gene: TRBJ1-5; CDR3 DNA: TGTGCCAGCAGCTTAGCAGGGGGTCGCAATCAGCCCCAGCATTTT; CDR3 protein: CASSLAGGRNQPQHF
D gene: TRBD1; V gene: TRBV2; clone size: NA; J gene: TRBJ2-1; CDR3 DNA: TGTGCCAGCAGTGATGACAGGGACAATGAGCAGTTCTTC; CDR3 protein: CASSDDRDNEQFF
D gene: NA; V gene: TRBV20-1; clone size: NA; J gene: TRBJ2-7; CDR3 DNA: TGCAGTGGGAGGAGGGGATCCGAGCAGTACTTC; CDR3 protein: CSGRRGSEQYF
D gene: NA; V gene: TRBV28; clone size: NA; J gene: TRBJ2-5; CDR3 DNA: TGTGCCAGCAGTCCGTGGACAGACCCTCAGGAAGAGACCCAGTACTTC; CDR3 protein: CASSPWTDPQEETQYF
D gene: TRBD1; V gene: TRBV10-3; clone size: NA; J gene: TRBJ1-2; CDR3 DNA: TGTGCCATCAGCCGGGACAGCTATGGCTACACCTTC; CDR3 protein: CAISRDSYGYTF
D gene: NA; V gene: TRBV6-5; clone size: NA; J gene: TRBJ2-1; CDR3 DNA: TGTGCCAGCACCGACAGGCAGAACAATGAGCAGTTCTTC; CDR3 protein: CASTDRQNNEQFF
D gene: NA; V gene: TRBV29-1; clone size: once; J gene: TRBJ2-2; CDR3 DNA: TGCAGCGTTGTCCCCGACACCGGGGAGCTGTTTTTT; CDR3 protein: CSVVPDTGELFF
D gene: NA; V gene: TRBV24-1; clone size: few; J gene: TRBJ2-1; CDR3 DNA: TGTGCCACCAGTGATTCGCGACTCCTCGATTTGTTCTTC; CDR3 protein: CATSDSRLLDLFF
D gene: TRBD2; V gene: TRBV3-1/TRBV3-2; clone size: NA; J gene: TRBJ2-5; CDR3 DNA: TGTGCCAGCAGACAACTAGCGGGGGGCGGGGAGACCCAGTACTTC; CDR3 protein: CASRQLAGGGETQYF
D gene: TRBD1; V gene: TRBV30; clone size: NA; J gene: TRBJ2-5; CDR3 DNA: TGTGCCTGGAGTGTGGGTGGACAGGCTCGAGAGACCCAGTACTTC; CDR3 protein: CAWSVGGQARETQYF
D gene: TRBD2; V gene: TRBV7-8; clone size: NA; J gene: TRBJ2-3; CDR3 DNA: TGTGCCAGCAGCTTAGTAGCGGGGGCTGACACAGATACGCAGTATTTT; CDR3 protein: CASSLVAGADTDTQYF
D gene: TRBD2; V gene: TRBV7-6; clone size: once; J gene: TRBJ2-1; CDR3 DNA: TGTGCCAGCAGCTCTGAAAAGACCGGACTAGCGGGGTACAATGAGCAGTTCTTC; CDR3 protein: CASSSEKTGLAGYNEQFF
D gene: TRBD1; V gene: TRBV6-6; clone size: NA; J gene: TRBJ2-1; CDR3 DNA: TGTGCCAGCAGTTACCACGACAGGGGGCTTTACAATGAGCAGTTCTTC; CDR3 protein: CASSYHDRGLYNEQFF
D gene: TRBD2; V gene: TRBV19; clone size: NA; J gene: TRBJ2-3; CDR3 DNA: TGTGCCAGTAGTATATTACCGGGACTAGACCTAGGAGTCACAGATACGCAGTATTTT; CDR3 protein: CASSILPGLDLGVTDTQYF
D gene: TRBD1; V gene: TRBV4-1; clone size: NA; J gene: TRBJ1-3; CDR3 DNA: TGCGCCAGCAGCCAAGTTCCCGGGACAGGGGAAAACACCATATATTTT; CDR3 protein: CASSQVPGTGENTIYF
D gene: NA; V gene: TRBV5-1; clone size: few; J gene: TRBJ2-1; CDR3 DNA: TGCGCCAGCAGCTTCCTAGCAGGGGCTTACAATGAGCAGTTCTTC; CDR3 protein: CASSFLAGAYNEQFF
D gene: TRBD2; V gene: TRBV2; clone size: NA; J gene: TRBJ2-3; CDR3 DNA: TGTGCCAGCAAAAAGGCGGGGGGGCTGAATACGCAGTATTTT; CDR3 protein: CASKKAGGLNTQYF
D gene: NA; V gene: TRBV5-6; clone size: NA; J gene: TRBJ2-7; CDR3 DNA: TGTGCCAGCAGCTTTGGGAGGATGAACTCCTACGAGCAGTACTTC; CDR3 protein: CASSFGRMNSYEQYF
D gene: TRBD2; V gene: TRBV9; clone size: NA; J gene: TRBJ2-5; CDR3 DNA: TGTGCCAGCAGCGTTGACGGGGGGCAAGAGACCCAGTACTTC; CDR3 protein: CASSVDGGQETQYF
D gene: NA; V gene: TRBV2; clone size: NA; J gene: TRBJ2-1; CDR3 DNA: TGTGCCAGCAGTGGAGAGACTGGAGATGAGCAGTTCTTC; CDR3 protein: CASSGETGDEQFF
D gene: NA; V gene: TRBV5-5; clone size: NA; J gene: TRBJ2-7; CDR3 DNA: TGTGCCAGCAGAAACCCGGGGGGCCGCTACGAGCAGTACTTC; CDR3 protein: CASRNPGGRYEQYF
D gene: NA; V gene: TRBV19; clone size: once; J gene: TRBJ2-2; CDR3 DNA: TGTGCCAGTAAAGTAGATTCCGGGGAGCTGTTTTTT; CDR3 protein: CASKVDSGELFF
D gene: TRBD1; V gene: TRBV5-6; clone size: NA; J gene: TRBJ1-1; CDR3 DNA: TGTGCCAGCAGCTACGGGACAGGGAGCACTGAAGCTTTCTTT; CDR3 protein: CASSYGTGSTEAFF
D gene: TRBD1; V gene: TRBV10-3; clone size: NA; J gene: TRBJ1-5; CDR3 DNA: TGTGCCATCAGTGAGTCTTGGTCTTCTCTGTCCGGACAGGGCGGTCAGCCCCAGCATTTT; CDR3 protein: CAISESWSSLSGQGGQPQHF
D gene: NA; V gene: TRBV18; clone size: NA; J gene: TRBJ1-3; CDR3 DNA: TGTGCCAGCTCGACCGACATCTCTGGAAACACCATATATTTT; CDR3 protein: CASSTDISGNTIYF
D gene: TRBD1; V gene: TRBV2; clone size: NA; J gene: TRBJ1-2; CDR3 DNA: TGTGCCAGCAGCGGACAGGCCTATGGCTACACCTTC; CDR3 protein: CASSGQAYGYTF
D gene: NA; V gene: TRBV2; clone size: NA; J gene: TRBJ2-2; CDR3 DNA: TGTGCCAGCAGGTGGGACAACGCGAACACCGGGGAGCTGTTTTTT; CDR3 protein: CASRWDNANTGELFF
D gene: TRBD2; V gene: TRBV29-1; clone size: NA; J gene: TRBJ2-1; CDR3 DNA: TGCAGCGTTGTCTTGGCGGGGGGCCCCTACAATGAGCAGTTCTTC; CDR3 protein: CSVVLAGGPYNEQFF
D gene: TRBD1; V gene: TRBV5-1; clone size: NA; J gene: TRBJ2-1; CDR3 DNA: TGCGCCAGCCGATGGCGGGACAGGTACAATGAGCAGTTCTTC; CDR3 protein: CASRWRDRYNEQFF
D gene: NA; V gene: TRBV10-3; clone size: NA; J gene: TRBJ2-3; CDR3 DNA: TGTGCCATCAGTGAGATGGAGCGAGATACGCAGTATTTT; CDR3 protein: CAISEMERDTQYF
D gene: NA; V gene: TRBV6-5; clone size: NA; J gene: TRBJ2-2; CDR3 DNA: TGTGCCAGCAGTTATTCTAGGGGCACCGGGGAGCTGTTTTTT; CDR3 protein: CASSYSRGTGELFF
D gene: NA; V gene: TRBV24-1; clone size: NA; J gene: TRBJ2-3; CDR3 DNA: TGTGCCATCGGAGACAGTACAGATACGCAGTATTTT; CDR3 protein: CAIGDSTDTQYF
D gene: TRBD1; V gene: TRBV5-4; clone size: NA; J gene: TRBJ2-1; CDR3 DNA: TGTGCCAGCAGCTACGGGTGGGACAGCTACAATGAGCAGTTCTTC; CDR3 protein: CASSYGWDSYNEQFF
D gene: NA; V gene: TRBV27; clone size: NA; J gene: TRBJ1-5; CDR3 DNA: TGTGCCAGCAGCCTCCTCGTGGCGGGTCAGCCCCAGCATTTT; CDR3 protein: CASSLLVAGQPQHF
D gene: TRBD1; V gene: TRBV5-6; clone size: NA; J gene: TRBJ1-2; CDR3 DNA: TGTGCCAGCAGCTCGCCGGGACAGAACATCTATGGCTACACCTTC; CDR3 protein: CASSSPGQNIYGYTF
D gene: NA; V gene: TRBV11-2; clone size: NA; J gene: TRBJ1-6; CDR3 DNA: TGTGCCAGCAGCTTACTAGTTACTAATTCACCCCTCCACTTT; CDR3 protein: CASSLLVTNSPLHF
D gene: NA; V gene: TRBV5-5; clone size: NA; J gene: TRBJ2-7; CDR3 DNA: TGTGCCAGCAGCTTGAGACAGGCGTACGAGCAGTACTTC; CDR3 protein: CASSLRQAYEQYF